This entry lists 5 T cell receptor beta chains sequenced from one sample in a study of identical twins. MiXCR was run by TCRdb on the 5' RACE reads, yielding one entry per CDR3 protein. The repertoire holds hundreds of thousands of distinct CDR3 sequences, with approximately 13% as singletons. The sample was also reused in another study, on yellow fever vaccine responses in identical twins.

Sequencing used PBMCs. These receptors were obtained from a young woman in good health.

This clonotype was detected a few times. This sequence joins TRBV7-2 and TRBJ2-2; 8 nucleotides match TRBD2. Germline V gene lookup returns CDR1 SGHTA and CDR2 FQGNSA. This CDR3 has 17 residues. Trimming took 5 bases from V and 5 from J; bases not matched to a gene: 13. The CDR3 here is CASSQPPGTSGTGELFF. The CDR3 nucleotides are TGTGCCAGCAGCCAGCCTCCCGGGACTAGTGGTACCGGGGAGCTGTTTTTT.

The chain carries TRBV5-5 and TRBJ2-7; perhaps TRBD2 as D (6 bases). Trimming stripped 6 bases from V and 3 bases from J, with 16 bases between. CDR1 is SGHKS and CDR2 is YYEKEE in the germline V gene (reference sequence). CDR3 size: 14 residues. Here the CDR3 reads CASIPPGGIYEQYF. The CDR3 coding sequence is TGTGCCAGCATCCCCCCTGGGGGGATCTACGAGCAGTACTTC. Drawing the rest from reference TRBV5-5 and TRBJ2-7, the complete variable domain is DAGVTQSPTHLIKTRGQQVTLRCSPISGHKSVSWYQQVLGQGPQFIFQYYEKEERGRGNFPDRFSARQFPNYSSELNVNALLLGDSALYLCASIPPGGIYEQYFGPGTRLTVT.

Only a few counts were recorded for this clonotype. The chain carries TRBV11-1 and TRBJ2-7; 8 positions match TRBD1. Germline V gene sequence: CDR1 SGHAT, CDR2 FQDESV (reference sequence). With 4 bases clipped from V and 3 bases from J, the junction kept 20 bases outside the gene matches. The CDR3 is 19 residues long. Here the CDR3 DNA reads TGTGCCAGCAGCTCAAGAGGACAGGGTACATACACGGATCGCTACGAGCAGTACTTC. Translating gives CASSSRGQGTYTDRYEQYF. Full variable domain (remainder filled in from reference TRBV11-1 and TRBJ2-7): EAEVAQSPRYKITEKSQAVAFWCDPISGHATLYWYRQILGQGPELLVQFQDESVVDDSQLPKDRFSAERLKGVDSTLKIQPAELGDSAMYLCASSSRGQGTYTDRYEQYFGPGTRLTVT.

The CDR3 here is CASSHAVGGRTDTQYF. CDR3 coding DNA: TGTGCCAGCAGCCATGCAGTGGGGGGGCGGACAGATACGCAGTATTTT. The V and J genes are TRBV3-1 and TRBJ2-3, with a possible D match to TRBD2 (7 bases). Per germline, CDR1 LGHDT and CDR2 YNNKEL (reference sequence). The CDR3 loop spans 16 amino acids. Trimming cost V 3 bases and J 3 bases, with 16 bases left between them.

This clonotype came up a few times. The chain is built from TRBV6-1 and TRBJ2-3; 13 nucleotides agree with TRBD2. The CDR3 length is 14 residues. The J segment lost 6 bases and the V segment lost 5 bases, leaving 2 bases of the junction unmatched. Looked up from germline, CDR1 is MNHNS and CDR2 is SASEGT. The CDR3 coding sequence is TGTGCCAGCAGTCCGACTAGCGGGAGGGATACGCAGTATTTT. Translation: CASSPTSGRDTQYF.